The source of this T cell receptor (beta chain) is a study of blood T cell repertoires in COVID-19 (dated by TCRdb to 2018 to 2021). Describing the broader study: Samples covering the acute and convalescent phases of COVID-19 were provided by collaborators in the United States, Italy and Spain. The prospective study material was composed of cDNA or gDNA derived from T cells, B-cell-depleted T cells, or PBMCs. Subjects who had been exposed to COVID-19, were actively infected with it, or had recovered from it provided the deeply sampled blood TCRbeta repertoires that made up the dataset. A freely available public database, intended as a resource for researchers studying the immune response to SARS-CoV-2, is where the repertoires were released. The samples were drawn from two sources: the first 160 participants of the ongoing ImmuneRACE study, and 950 to 1,500 subjects contributed by 6 global collaborators. The sample metadata nearly always contained a de-identified subject ID, COVID-19 status, age in years and sex. Where available, HLA class I and class II types were obtained from metadata supplied by the sample provider rather than from assay-based typing. The research as a whole found: The quantity of clinical and demographic metadata differed by source and by participant and was supplied without curation.

Each collaborating institution followed its own protocols to collect whole blood in K2EDTA tubes. For TCRbeta analysis, collaborator samples were shipped as frozen whole blood, as isolated PBMCs, or as DNA extracted from either sample type. At the junction V is shortened by 3 bases and J by 4 bases, with 10 bases in between. Its CDR3 holds 14 amino acids, cysteine through phenylalanine. Of the read, only the CDR3 DNA is kept; its 42 bases are in frame from base 1. The germline V gene yields MNHNS for CDR1 and SASEGT for CDR2. The immunoSEQ Assay, a bias-controlled multiplex PCR, was used to amplify TCRbeta CDR3 regions from genomic DNA. The paper's processing steps were these. The number of nucleated cells in each sample was estimated by amplification of reference gene primers within the assay. To quantify the absolute abundance of each unique TCRbeta CDR3 rearrangement, sequence reads were collapsed and filtered. For each sample, productive Simpson clonality was calculated as the square root of Simpson's diversity index over productive rearrangements. As stored in TCRdb, this immuneACCESS dataset retains in-frame rearrangements with V and J assigned. A fraction of the clones does not appear; measured against another copy, unresolved V genes explain less than half of the discrepancy, and the remainder lacks a known reason. That table is the source of V, J and clone size, and D and trimming were worked out from the DNA. The sample records about 24,000 clones, about nine tenths of which are singletons. About 25% of the sample belongs to the ten largest clones.

For this clone: Its cognate antigen has yet to be identified. One base away there is no much larger clone; base qualities are not given.

This receptor was obtained from a human donor with active COVID-19. The donor label of this sample is uncertain. Sequenced material: peripheral blood. The V and J segments used are TRBV6-1 and TRBJ2-1; matching of 5 bases hints at TRBD2 as the D gene. The DNA sequence is given as TGTGCCAGCAGTGACGGACTGGGGTACAATGAGCAGTTCTTC. Its translation reads: CASSDGLGYNEQFF.